This TCR beta chain was sequenced during a study of shared clonotypes between healthy human individuals. In the study overall: Contributing individuals were two females and three males aged 18 to 49. General study points: Sample collection involved blood only; tissue repertoires are likely different. Generation probabilities of non-shared clonotypes were lower (relative to those shared by all four donors).

Method: immunoSEQ multiplex PCR; TCRdb's copy keeps in-frame clones and lacks some. The sample holds about 2.4 million clones, about 92% seen once. About this clone itself: Its antigen is unknown. In the same sample, other DNA sequences code for this CDR3.

The V and J ends lost 3 bases and 2 bases respectively, with 10 bases between them. Germline CDR1 is SGHTA and CDR2 is FQGNSA. The length of the CDR3 is 14 residues. Source material: naive CD4+ T cells sorted from blood. Subset in this sample: CD45RA+ positively selected. The chain couples TRBV7-2 to TRBJ1-1; D remains unclear. The clonotype was recovered from a man younger than 35 in good health. The DNA for the CDR3 is TGTGCCAGCAGCTTGGGGAGGGCTAACACTGAAGCTTTCTTT. It translates to CASSLGRANTEAFF.